These 21 T cell receptor beta chains originate from one sample sequenced in a study of post-analysis software for immune sequencing data. Study-level points and caveats: Patients showed TRBV5-6, TRBV5-1 and TRBV20-1 among about five TRBV segments more frequent than in controls.

Their antigen targets remain unknown. Unique molecular identifiers featured in each of the TCR beta cDNA libraries. TCRdb re-derived calls from the PCR reads in MiXCR, one entry per CDR3 protein. The table includes approximately 570,000 distinct CDR3 sequences, 44% detected once. Sequencing was done on a sample of blood. The receptors derive from a girl between 10 and 17 years old with multiple sclerosis.

This clonotype has a single count. The chain links TRBV20-1 to TRBJ2-5, with 10 bases lining up with TRBD1. The J call may not be correct, given that the DNA end is closer to TRBJ2-7. CDR3 length: 15 residues. Per the germline V gene, CDR1 is DFQATT and CDR2 is SNEGSKA (reference sequence). CDR3 in amino acids: CSARAPGQGIHEQYF. The CDR3 nucleotides read TGCAGTGCTAGAGCTCCGGGACAGGGGATCCACGAGCAGTACTTC.

This clonotype was seen a handful of times. The chain has TRBV12-3 or TRBV12-4 and TRBJ2-7, with D possibly TRBD2 on 6 matching bases. The CDR3 runs 14 residues. Between the trimmed V and J ends, which lost 6 bases and 2 bases, there was a span of 14 bases. CDR3 nucleotide sequence: TGTGCCAGCAGCCCAGGGAGGCGGACCTACGAGCAGTACTTC. Its protein product is CASSPGRRTYEQYF.

The chain carries TRBV5-5 and TRBJ2-7; D is ambiguous. Trimming took off 0 bases at V and 0 bases at J, with 4 bases between the two ends. The CDR3 covers 13 residues. Germline values: CDR1 SGHKS, CDR2 YYEKEE (reference sequence). The CDR3 sequence: CASSLANSYEQYF. The DNA of the CDR3 is TGTGCCAGCAGCTTGGCCAACTCCTACGAGCAGTACTTC.

The V call is TRBV4-1, the J call TRBJ1-2, with 8 bases lining up with TRBD1. Per germline, CDR1 MGHRA and CDR2 YSYEKL. This CDR3 contains 16 residues. V was clipped by 2 bases and J by 2 bases; unmatched bases: 7. The CDR3 is CASSQSAGQGNYGYTF. The CDR3 coding sequence is TGCGCCAGCAGCCAATCAGCTGGACAGGGAAACTATGGCTACACCTTC.

The V and J genes are TRBV24-1 and TRBJ2-5, with D possibly TRBD2 on 5 matching bases. Germline CDR1 reads KGHDR; CDR2 reads SFDVKD. The V end was cut by 4 bases, the J end by 2 bases, with 10 bases between. The CDR3 extends over 14 amino acids. DNA of the CDR3: TGTGCCACCAGTGACACGGACTTTCAAGAGACCCAGTACTTC. This translates into CATSDTDFQETQYF.

This sequence joins TRBV29-1 and TRBJ2-1; TRBD2 might be the D (6 bases). This CDR3 is 15 amino acids long. Germline CDR1 SQVTM, CDR2 ANQGSEA. Trimming left V 5 bases short and J 8 bases short, with 22 bases between. The CDR3 region has the DNA TGCAGCGTTCAAGCGGGCTCCTCTTCGGGGGATGAGCAGTTCTTC. Translating gives CSVQAGSSSGDEQFF.

The V gene is TRBV5-1, the J gene TRBJ2-3; 10 bases fit TRBD2. V lost 1 base, J lost 3 bases, and 2 bases stayed unmatched. Germline CDR1 is SGHRS and CDR2 is YFSETQ. CDR3 length: 15 residues. DNA of the CDR3: TGCGCCAGCAGCTTGAGTAGCGGGGGGACAGATACGCAGTATTTT. It codes for CASSLSSGGTDTQYF.

This clonotype was seen only a few times. V gene TRBV20-1 combines with J gene TRBJ1-1; 7 bases are shared with TRBD1. The CDR3 loop spans 16 amino acids. Unmatched junction bases numbered 15, after V lost 2 bases and J lost 6 bases. Germline V lookup: CDR1 DFQATT, CDR2 SNEGSKA (reference sequence). DNA for the CDR3: TGCAGTGCTAGAAGACGGGTCGGACAGGCTGGCGCTGAAGCTTTCTTT. Protein: CSARRRVGQAGAEAFF.

This clonotype was seen more than once but under ten times. In nucleotides, the CDR3 is TGTGCCAGCAGCTTGGCGGGCGGCGGACTCTACGAGCAGTACTTC. As protein: CASSLAGGGLYEQYF. V gene TRBV5-5 combines with J gene TRBJ2-7, with D possibly TRBD2 on 5 matching bases. The CDR3 is 15 amino acids. V was cut by 0 bases and J by 3 bases, with 13 bases left in between. Germline CDR1 and CDR2: SGHKS and YYEKEE (reference sequence).

This clonotype has more than one count but fewer than ten. V and J are TRBV13 and TRBJ2-1; D gene unclear. CDR1 and CDR2 (germline): PRHDT, FYEKMQ (reference sequence). CDR3 length equals 13 residues. The germline V and J ends were trimmed by 3 bases and 1 base, with 4 bases remaining between them. The chain's CDR3 is CASSFRSYNEQFF. The CDR3 DNA reads TGTGCCAGCAGCTTCCGATCCTACAATGAGCAGTTCTTC.

This clonotype was counted only a few times. The V gene is TRBV12-3 or TRBV12-4, the J gene TRBJ1-1; 11 bases agree with TRBD1. The J segment lost 8 bases and the V segment lost 4 bases, leaving 3 bases of the junction unmatched. This CDR3 comprises 13 residues. The CDR3 coding sequence is TGTGCCAGCAGTTGGGGACAGGGGGGCGAAGCTTTCTTT. Protein sequence: CASSWGQGGEAFF.

Of note for this clonotype: A junction boundary mismatches the germline segment, possibly from a read error. The chain joins TRBV24-1 to TRBJ2-3; D uncertain. The CDR3 extends over 13 amino acids. The germline V gene has CDR1 KGHDR and CDR2 SFDVKD. CDR3 residues: CAASERDSDTQYF. In nucleotides, the CDR3 is TGTGCCGCCAGTGAGAGAGACTCGGATACGCAGTATTTT.

This clonotype was seen only once. This chain connects TRBV4-1 to TRBJ2-7; D unclear. This CDR3 has 14 amino acids. Trimming removed 1 base from V and 0 bases from J, with 7 bases in between. Germline assignment: CDR1 MGHRA and CDR2 YSYEKL. The CDR3 sequence: CASSQATASYEQYF. DNA of the CDR3: TGCGCCAGCAGCCAAGCAACAGCCTCCTACGAGCAGTACTTC.

The CDR3, as DNA: TGCGCCAGCAGCCAAGTAATAGGACCCCCAAACAGGACCCTTGGCTACACCTTC. This encodes CASSQVIGPPNRTLGYTF. The rearrangement uses TRBV4-1 and TRBJ1-2; D perhaps matches TRBD1 (5 bases). The CDR3 runs to 18 residues. Between the trimmed V and J ends, which lost 1 base and 7 bases, there was a span of 25 bases. CDR1 MGHRA and CDR2 YSYEKL come from the germline V gene.

This clonotype was seen a handful of times. The rearrangement joins TRBV3-1 to TRBJ1-1; D is undetermined. Trimming cost V 0 bases and J 8 bases, with 10 bases left between them. The CDR3 has 13 residues. Per the germline V gene, CDR1 is LGHDT and CDR2 is YNNKEL (reference sequence). The CDR3 nucleotides are TGTGCCAGCAGCCAAGAAGGGCGGCCAGAAGCTTTCTTT. This encodes CASSQEGRPEAFF.

The V and J genes are TRBV29-1 and TRBJ2-4; 8 nucleotides align to TRBD1. The end of the DNA is better explained by TRBJ2-7, so the J call may be wrong. There are 12 residues in the CDR3. Germline values: CDR1 SQVTM, CDR2 ANQGSEA. The CDR3 loop is CSVVTGGNEQYF. The CDR3 nucleotides read TGCAGCGTTGTAACAGGGGGAAACGAGCAGTACTTC.

The V gene is TRBV5-1, the J gene TRBJ2-7, with D unresolved. Germline V gene lookup returns CDR1 SGHRS and CDR2 YFSETQ. Trimming took off 0 bases at V and 1 base at J, with 11 bases between the two ends. CDR3 size: 15 residues. Written as DNA, the CDR3 is TGCGCCAGCAGCTTGGGGACCCCCAGGTCCTACGAGCAGTACTTC. This encodes CASSLGTPRSYEQYF.

The V call is TRBV20-1, the J call TRBJ2-5, with D maybe TRBD1 (6 bases). Near its end, the DNA agrees better with TRBJ2-7, so the J call may be wrong. Per the germline V gene, CDR1 is DFQATT and CDR2 is SNEGSKA (reference sequence). The length of the CDR3 is 13 residues. CDR3: CSARGAGFTEQYF. Written as DNA, the CDR3 is TGCAGTGCTAGGGGGGCAGGGTTTACCGAGCAGTACTTC.

The table lists this clonotype with a few counts. This chain connects TRBV24-1 to TRBJ2-1; 8 bases line up with TRBD1. Trimming took 0 bases from V and 7 from J; bases not matched to a gene: 7. This CDR3 has 16 amino acids. In germline, CDR1 is KGHDR, CDR2 SFDVKD. The CDR3 is CATSDLSGQGSNEQFF. As DNA, the CDR3 is TGTGCCACCAGTGATTTGTCTGGACAGGGATCGAATGAGCAGTTCTTC.

This clonotype turned up a few times. V is TRBV28 and J is TRBJ2-4; TRBD2 agrees at 8 bases. The J segment lost 0 bases and the V segment lost 5 bases, leaving 15 bases of the junction unmatched. The CDR3 has 19 amino acids. In germline, CDR1 is MDHEN, CDR2 SYDVKM. In DNA, the CDR3 is TGTGCCAGCAGTCCCCCAATAGCGGGATGGAGTTTAGCCAAAAACATTCAGTACTTC. This encodes CASSPPIAGWSLAKNIQYF.

The chain joins TRBV2 to TRBJ2-7, with 9 nucleotides matching TRBD1. Germline CDR1 reads SNHLY; CDR2 reads FYNNEI. The CDR3 loop spans 15 amino acids. J gave up 0 bases and V 5 bases, and 5 bases lay outside the gene matches. CDR3 residues: CASSLGQGISYEQYF. In DNA, the CDR3 is TGTGCCAGCAGTCTAGGACAGGGGATCTCCTACGAGCAGTACTTC.